A single sample gave rise to the 24 T cell receptor beta chains below, sequenced in a study of glioma-infiltrating T cells after dendritic cell vaccination. Clones were read by immunoSEQ multiplex PCR, and TCRdb kept only the in-frame ones, dropping some. The table includes about 92,000 clones, more than 75% detected once. Sequenced here: blood, sampled before dendritic cell vaccination. The receptors were gathered from a human donor with glioblastoma.

This clone appeared a few times. The chain recombines TRBV2 with TRBJ2-5; D possibly corresponds to TRBD1 (6 bases). The CDR3 runs 17 residues. Germline V lookup: CDR1 SNHLY, CDR2 FYNNEI. Trimming stripped 1 base from V and 2 bases from J, with 17 bases between. This CDR3 reads CASSEDPADRSQETQYF. The CDR3 DNA reads TGTGCCAGCAGTGAAGACCCTGCCGACAGGAGTCAAGAGACCCAGTACTTC.

Here the CDR3 DNA reads TGCGCCAGCAGCCAAGATACTTCGCAGGGCCAGCCCCAGCATTTT. Residues: CASSQDTSQGQPQHF. The V gene is TRBV4-3, the J gene TRBJ1-5; the D gene is possibly TRBD1 (5 bases). The CDR3 is 15 residues long. The V gene's germline CDR1 is LGHNA and CDR2 YSLEER. Trimming removed 0 bases from V and 7 bases from J, with 13 bases in between.

This chain joins TRBV11-2 and TRBJ2-7; a weak D match, TRBD2 (5 bases). There are 13 residues in the CDR3. V was pared by 5 bases and J by 6 bases, with 14 bases between. Germline V gene lookup returns CDR1 SGHAT and CDR2 FQNNGV. CDR3 in DNA: TGTGCCAGCAGCCCCTTGGGCGGGCCCGAGCAGTACTTC. This sequence encodes CASSPLGGPEQYF. Supplemented by reference TRBV11-2 and TRBJ2-7, the full variable domain reads EAGVAQSPRYKIIEKRQSVAFWCNPISGHATLYWYQQILGQGPKLLIQFQNNGVVDDSQLPKDRFSAERLKGVDSTLKIQPAKLEDSAVYLCASSPLGGPEQYFGPGTRLTVT.

The chain uses TRBV27 and TRBJ2-1, with 8 bases lining up with TRBD2. The germline V gene encodes CDR1 MNHEY and CDR2 SMNVEV (reference sequence). The trim removed 3 bases at V and 5 bases at J, leaving 6 bases unmatched. The CDR3 runs 15 residues. Written as DNA, the CDR3 is TGTGCCAGCAGTTTTCGCATTAGCGGGGACAATGAGCAGTTCTTC. This sequence encodes CASSFRISGDNEQFF.

In its sample, this clone was seen once. This chain joins TRBV7-2 and TRBJ1-4; 9 bases map to TRBD1. Trimming took 5 bases from V and 4 from J; bases not matched to a gene: 5. In germline, CDR1 is SGHTA, CDR2 FQGNSA. The CDR3 has 15 amino acids. For the CDR3, the DNA is TGTGCCAGCAGCCATGGGACAGGGAGTAATGAAAAACTGTTTTTT. It translates to CASSHGTGSNEKLFF.

The chain recombines TRBV10-3 with TRBJ2-3; TRBD2 matches 11 bases. The CDR3 extends over 15 amino acids. V gave up 2 bases and J gave up 6 bases; unmatched junction bases: 4. In germline, CDR1 is ENHRY, CDR2 SYGVKD. The CDR3 protein is CAISEGSSGRDTQYF. CDR3 DNA sequence: TGTGCCATCAGTGAGGGGTCTAGCGGGAGGGATACGCAGTATTTT.

V usage is TRBV6-1 and J usage is TRBJ2-5; 13 bases are shared with TRBD2. V gave up 6 bases and J gave up 5 bases; unmatched junction bases: 6. Germline loops: CDR1 MNHNS, CDR2 SASEGT. The CDR3 runs to 15 residues. CDR3 sequence reads: CASRRTSGGRETQYF. CDR3 bases: TGTGCCAGCAGGAGGACTAGCGGGGGCCGGGAGACCCAGTACTTC.

The chain links TRBV5-1 to TRBJ2-5; D is unresolved. The CDR3 length is 13 residues. V was cut by 1 base and J by 3 bases, with 7 bases left in between. Germline V CDR1 and CDR2: SGHRS, YFSETQ. CDR3 bases: TGCGCCAGCAGCTTGCACACCAAAGAGACCCAGTACTTC. Residues: CASSLHTKETQYF.

Only one count was recorded for this clone. The chain is built from TRBV19 and TRBJ2-1; 7 nucleotides match TRBD1. J lost 7 bases, V lost 7 bases, and 7 bases had no gene match. This CDR3 is 13 amino acids long. Germline V CDR1 and CDR2: LNHDA, SQIVND (reference sequence). CDR3 nucleotides: TGTGCCAGTAATAAACAGGGGATTAATGAGCAGTTCTTC. It is translated as CASNKQGINEQFF. The full variable domain, rest sourced from reference TRBV19 and TRBJ2-1, is DGGITQSPKYLFRKEGQNVTLSCEQNLNHDAMYWYRQDPGQGLRLIYYSQIVNDFQKGDIAEGYSVSREKKESFPLTVTSAQKNPTAFYLCASNKQGINEQFFGPGTRLTVL.

The rearrangement uses TRBV6-4 and TRBJ2-2; D unclear. The CDR3 spans 14 residues. Trimming removed 2 bases at V and 4 bases at J, with 8 bases between. Germline CDR1 MRHNA, CDR2 SNTAGT. CDR3: CASSDPTRTGELFF. The CDR3, as DNA: TGTGCCAGCAGTGACCCGACTCGCACCGGGGAGCTGTTTTTT.

The rearrangement joins TRBV9 to TRBJ2-3, with 9 bases that match TRBD1. Germline trimming cut 3 bases from V and 2 bases from J; bases unmatched to any gene: 16. The germline V gene has CDR1 SGDLS and CDR2 YYNGEE. The CDR3 totals 19 residues. The CDR3: CASSAPGGHRGRITDTQYF. The CDR3 DNA sequence: TGTGCCAGCAGCGCTCCGGGTGGACACAGGGGGCGCATCACAGATACGCAGTATTTT. The full variable domain, completed using reference TRBV9 and TRBJ2-3, is DSGVTQTPKHLITATGQRVTLRCSPRSGDLSVYWYQQSLDQGLQFLIQYYNGEERAKGNILERFSAQQFPDLHSELNLSSLELGDSALYFCASSAPGGHRGRITDTQYFGPGTRLTVL.

This rearrangement joins TRBV28 to TRBJ2-1, with 11 bases that match TRBD2. V lost 2 bases to trimming and J lost 3 bases; unmatched junction nucleotides: 3. Germline values: CDR1 MDHEN, CDR2 SYDVKM. The CDR3 totals 16 residues. CDR3 amino acids: CASSLAGTSGYNEQFF. CDR3 bases: TGTGCCAGCAGTTTAGCGGGGACTAGCGGCTACAATGAGCAGTTCTTC.

The chain employs TRBV6-5 and TRBJ1-6; 9 bases are shared with TRBD1. V gave up 6 bases and J gave up 9 bases; unmatched junction bases: 6. The CDR3 is 14 residues long. Germline V gene sequence: CDR1 MNHEY, CDR2 SVGAGI. CDR3 DNA: TGTGCCAGCAGACAGGGGGCAGATAGTTCACCCCTCCACTTT. Translating gives CASRQGADSSPLHF.

The J gene is TRBJ2-3, the V gene TRBV9; D remains ambiguous. Germline V gene sequence: CDR1 SGDLS, CDR2 YYNGEE. The CDR3 is 13 residues long. V lost 1 base to trimming and J lost 6 bases, with 9 bases between them. CDR3 nucleotide sequence: TGTGCCAGCAGCGTAATTAGTGGTGATACGCAGTATTTT. It specifies CASSVISGDTQYF.

This clone was seen just once. The V gene is TRBV6-5, the J gene TRBJ1-2, with TRBD1 as a possible D gene (5 bases). The CDR3 spans 15 residues. V dropped 6 bases and J dropped 8 bases, with 22 bases sitting between them. Germline V gives CDR1 MNHEY, CDR2 SVGAGI. CDR3 residues: CASSLMMGTRGGYTF. In nucleotides, the CDR3 is TGTGCCAGCAGCCTGATGATGGGGACTCGAGGGGGCTACACCTTC.

The chain employs TRBV5-1 and TRBJ1-1; D is ambiguous. Trimming removed 2 bases at V and 7 bases at J, with 15 bases between. The CDR3 is 14 residues long. Germline V gives CDR1 SGHRS, CDR2 YFSETQ. The CDR3 DNA reads as TGCGCCAGCAGCTTTGAGGGTGTGGGTGGTGAAGCTTTCTTT. Translated: CASSFEGVGGEAFF. Full variable domain (missing parts from reference TRBV5-1 and TRBJ1-1): KAGVTQTPRYLIKTRGQQVTLSCSPISGHRSVSWYQQTPGQGLQFLFEYFSETQRNKGNFPGRFSGRQFSNSRSEMNVSTLELGDSALYLCASSFEGVGGEAFFGQGTRLTVV.

In this sample, this clone turned up a few times. V and J are TRBV7-2 and TRBJ2-1; 9 bases are a match to TRBD1. This CDR3 is built from 17 residues. The V gene's germline CDR1 is SGHTA and CDR2 FQGNSA. V was pared by 5 bases and J by 4 bases, with 12 bases of the junction left unmatched. CDR3 in amino acids: CASSTRPPGQGYNEQFF. CDR3 DNA sequence: TGTGCCAGCAGCACCCGACCCCCGGGACAGGGATACAATGAGCAGTTCTTC.

The chain has TRBV6-5 and TRBJ1-5, with a weak D call TRBD1 (6 bases). The CDR3 is 15 residues long. Trimming pared 5 bases from V and 3 bases from J, leaving 14 bases between. Looked up from germline, CDR1 is MNHEY and CDR2 is SVGAGI. CDR3 loop: CASSQSGTSNQPQHF. DNA for the CDR3: TGTGCCAGCAGTCAGTCAGGGACATCCAATCAGCCCCAGCATTTT.

V gene TRBV5-4 combines with J gene TRBJ2-3; TRBD2 matches at 10 bases. V lost 2 bases to trimming and J lost 2 bases; unmatched junction nucleotides: 5. Germline V gene sequence: CDR1 SGHNT, CDR2 YYREEE (reference sequence). The CDR3 totals 16 residues. The CDR3 bases are TGTGCCAGCAGCTTAGCGGGAGGGCGGGTCACAGATACGCAGTATTTT. Its protein is CASSLAGGRVTDTQYF.

The chain employs TRBV7-2 and TRBJ2-2, with unresolved D. Germline CDR1 reads SGHTA; CDR2 reads FQGNSA. This CDR3 comprises 13 residues. Trimming took 1 base from V and 7 from J, leaving 7 bases between them. The CDR3 loop is CASSLGFGGELFF. Written as DNA, the CDR3 is TGTGCCAGCAGCTTAGGGTTCGGCGGGGAGCTGTTTTTT.

This clone was seen a single time. The chain links TRBV7-3 to TRBJ2-1; D may be TRBD2 (6 bases). The CDR3 is 15 residues long. Germline V gene sequence: CDR1 SGHTA, CDR2 FQGTGA. With 5 bases removed from V and 8 bases from J, the gap between germline ends came to 19 bases. In DNA, the CDR3 is TGTGCCAGCAGCCAAAATGCCCTACTAGCCCATGAGCAGTTCTTC. Its protein product is CASSQNALLAHEQFF.

In this sample, this clone turned up once. The genes are TRBV29-1 and TRBJ1-1; possible D gene TRBD1, 5 bases. V was shortened by 4 bases and J by 0 bases, with 15 bases between the two germline ends. Germline CDR1 SQVTM, CDR2 ANQGSEA. The CDR3 consists of 15 residues. The CDR3 region is CSVVKTANMNTEAFF. CDR3 DNA: TGCAGCGTTGTCAAGACAGCTAACATGAACACTGAAGCTTTCTTT. The variable domain in full, with the rest retrieved from reference TRBV29-1 and TRBJ1-1, is SAVISQKPSRDICQRGTSLTIQCQVDSQVTMMFWYRQQPGQSLTLIATANQGSEATYESGFVIDKFPISRPNLTFSTLTVSNMSPEDSSIYLCSVVKTANMNTEAFFGQGTRLTVV.

V and J are TRBV28 and TRBJ2-7; no clear D. The CDR3 is 16 residues long. Germline V gene data show CDR1 as MDHEN and CDR2 as SYDVKM. Trimming stripped 3 bases from V and 2 bases from J, with 17 bases between. The CDR3 sequence is CASSLVGHTLAYEQYF. The CDR3 DNA follows: TGTGCCAGCAGTTTGGTTGGGCATACGCTCGCCTACGAGCAGTACTTC.

The rearrangement links TRBV18 to TRBJ2-7; the match to TRBD2 covers 8 bases. CDR3 size: 17 residues. V shed 3 bases and J 5 bases; nucleotides not matched to a gene: 15. Germline-derived CDR1 and CDR2 are KGHSH and LQKENI. This CDR3 is CASSPRPGGALDNEQYF. The CDR3 nucleotides are TGTGCCAGCTCACCCCGCCCCGGGGGGGCCCTTGACAACGAGCAGTACTTC. The entire variable domain, with the rest obtained from reference TRBV18 and TRBJ2-7, is as follows: NAGVMQNPRHLVRRRGQEARLRCSPMKGHSHVYWYRQLPEEGLKFMVYLQKENIIDESGMPKERFSAEFPKEGPSILRIQQVVRGDSAAYFCASSPRPGGALDNEQYFGPGTRLTVT.